Shown below are 19 T cell receptor beta chains from a single sample sequenced in a study of graft-versus-host responses after intestinal transplantation. Produced via immunoSEQ multiplex PCR; TCRdb's table is partial and in-frame only. The profile shows over 100,000 clones, 90% to 95% of them singletons. Antigens for these TCRs are unknown. The sample in question was unstimulated CD4+ T cells sorted from spleen or lymph node cells, obtained before transplant. The receptors stem from a human donor who was the organ donor for an intestinal transplant.

This clone was counted a single time. The rearrangement uses TRBV5-4 and TRBJ1-5; possibly TRBD1 for D (6 bases). Germline assignment: CDR1 SGHNT and CDR2 YYREEE (reference sequence). The CDR3 runs 14 residues. V was shortened by 4 bases and J by 7 bases, with 15 bases between the two germline ends. DNA for the CDR3: TGTGCCAGCAGCCTGGGTCGGGGGGGCCAGCCCCAGCATTTT. Translating it yields CASSLGRGGQPQHF.

This clone appeared once. V gene TRBV6-6 combines with J gene TRBJ2-7, with 9 bases that match TRBD1. CDR3 length: 15 residues. The trim removed 2 bases at V and 2 bases at J, leaving 4 bases unmatched. Germline-derived CDR1 and CDR2 are MNHNY and SVGAGI (reference sequence). The CDR3 loop reads CASSYNRGRTYEQYF. The CDR3 nucleotides read TGTGCCAGCAGTTACAACAGGGGGCGCACCTACGAGCAGTACTTC.

The chain carries TRBV13 and TRBJ2-1; no reliable D call. Germline CDR1 PRHDT, CDR2 FYEKMQ (reference sequence). Trimming took 4 bases from V and 0 from J, leaving 16 bases between them. The CDR3 extends over 17 amino acids. As DNA, the CDR3 is TGTGCCAGCAGCTCTCAGGTGGCACAGCACTCCTACAATGAGCAGTTCTTC. It specifies CASSSQVAQHSYNEQFF.

This chain links TRBV5-1 with TRBJ2-2; the match to TRBD2 covers 10 bases. With 5 bases clipped from V and 4 bases from J, the junction kept 2 bases outside the gene matches. This CDR3 has 14 amino acids. The germline gives CDR1 SGHRS, CDR2 YFSETQ. This CDR3 is CASRRLAGTGELFF. For the CDR3, the DNA is TGCGCCAGCAGAAGACTAGCGGGCACCGGGGAGCTGTTTTTT.

The genes are TRBV10-1 and TRBJ2-3, with no clear D. Germline V lookup: CDR1 WNHNN, CDR2 SYGVQD (reference sequence). V was trimmed by 7 bases and J by 1 base, leaving 18 bases between them. This CDR3 has 16 residues. CDR3 DNA: TGCGCCAGCAAACTTATTCCCTCTAAATGCACAGATACGCAGTATTTT. Its protein product is CASKLIPSKCTDTQYF.

The V gene is TRBV19, the J gene TRBJ1-4; a possible D gene is TRBD1 (5 bases). V dropped 3 bases and J dropped 4 bases, with 12 bases sitting between them. The CDR3 contains 15 residues. Per the germline V gene, CDR1 is LNHDA and CDR2 is SQIVND (reference sequence). CDR3 DNA sequence: TGTGCCAGTAGTATTTTAAGAGGGGTTAATGAAAAACTGTTTTTT. It encodes CASSILRGVNEKLFF.

The chain has TRBV19 and TRBJ2-3; 11 nucleotides line up with TRBD2. Germline values: CDR1 LNHDA, CDR2 SQIVND (reference sequence). V shed 6 bases, J shed 5 bases, and the junction held 7 bases outside the gene matches. This CDR3 spans 15 amino acids. The CDR3 DNA follows: TGTGCCAGTAGGACACTAGCGGGAGATGGAGATACGCAGTATTTT. It specifies CASRTLAGDGDTQYF.

V usage is TRBV5-4 and J usage is TRBJ2-3; 8 bases agree with TRBD2. J lost 1 base, V lost 7 bases, and 11 bases had no gene match. The CDR3 runs to 16 residues. Germline assignment: CDR1 SGHNT and CDR2 YYREEE (reference sequence). Here the CDR3 reads CASQTGTSPGTDTQYF. The DNA of the CDR3 is TGTGCCAGCCAAACCGGGACTAGTCCTGGCACAGATACGCAGTATTTT.

This clone was seen once. This chain links TRBV27 with TRBJ2-3; TRBD2 matches at 8 bases. With V trimmed by 3 bases and J by 3 bases, 5 bases remained unmatched. Germline assignment: CDR1 MNHEY and CDR2 SMNVEV (reference sequence). The CDR3 consists of 15 residues. The CDR3 nucleotides are TGTGCCAGCAGTTTGACGGGAGGGGGGACAGATACGCAGTATTTT. It codes for CASSLTGGGTDTQYF.

The V call is TRBV7-2, the J call TRBJ2-1; 11 bases map to TRBD2. Per germline, CDR1 SGHTA and CDR2 FQGNSA. The V gene end was trimmed by 1 base and the J gene end by 6 bases; junction bases not matched to a gene: 2. The CDR3 loop spans 15 amino acids. CDR3 sequence (DNA): TGTGCCAGCAGCTTAGTAGCGGGAGGGCCCAATGAGCAGTTCTTC. Amino acid sequence: CASSLVAGGPNEQFF.

This clone was counted a few times. The gene calls are TRBV10-3 and TRBJ1-2; no definite D call. This CDR3 is 13 amino acids long. Trimming removed 9 bases at V and 2 bases at J, with 13 bases between. The germline gives CDR1 ENHRY, CDR2 SYGVKD. The CDR3 nucleotides read TGTGCCATGAGGACCGATCTCAACTATGGCTACACCTTC. Its protein is CAMRTDLNYGYTF.

J is TRBJ2-2 and V is TRBV30; 10 nucleotides align to TRBD1. The length of the CDR3 is 15 residues. Germline loops: CDR1 GTSNPN, CDR2 SVGIG (reference sequence). V was clipped by 1 base and J by 7 bases; unmatched bases: 6. The CDR3 protein is CAWSEGQGVGGELFF. The CDR3, as DNA: TGTGCCTGGAGTGAAGGACAGGGGGTTGGCGGGGAGCTGTTTTTT.

The V call is TRBV2, the J call TRBJ2-2; 7 bases line up with TRBD1. V lost 6 bases to trimming and J lost 9 bases; unmatched junction nucleotides: 7. The CDR3 sequence is 13 residues long. Germline CDR1 reads SNHLY; CDR2 reads FYNNEI. The CDR3 here is CASSPDRDRELFF. The CDR3, as DNA: TGTGCCAGCAGCCCTGACAGGGATCGGGAGCTGTTTTTT.

The chain is built from TRBV11-3 and TRBJ1-4; 11 bases align to TRBD1. V trimming: 3 bases; J trimming: 8 bases; junction bases outside the gene matches: 8. The CDR3 consists of 16 residues. Germline CDR1 is SGHNT and CDR2 is YENEEA. CDR3 nucleotides: TGTGCCAGCAGCTTTGGAAGGACAGGGGGCAAAGAAAAACTGTTTTTT. It specifies CASSFGRTGGKEKLFF. Variable domain in full (rest from reference TRBV11-3 and TRBJ1-4): EAGVVQSPRYKIIEKKQPVAFWCNPISGHNTLYWYLQNLGQGPELLIRYENEEAVDDSQLPKDRFSAERLKGVDSTLKIQPAELGDSAVYLCASSFGRTGGKEKLFFGSGTQLSVL.

The chain joins TRBV2 to TRBJ2-7; no reliable D call. This CDR3 is built from 14 residues. Between the trimmed V and J ends, which lost 3 bases and 0 bases, there was a span of 9 bases. Looked up from germline, CDR1 is SNHLY and CDR2 is FYNNEI. The CDR3 loop is CASSDPFPSYEQYF. In DNA, the CDR3 is TGTGCCAGCAGTGACCCCTTTCCCTCCTACGAGCAGTACTTC.

This rearrangement joins TRBV7-3 to TRBJ2-2, with TRBD1 as a possible D gene (7 bases). V gave up 1 base and J gave up 4 bases, with 10 bases separating them. The CDR3 extends over 15 amino acids. Germline V gives CDR1 SGHTA, CDR2 FQGTGA. The DNA for the CDR3 is TGTGCCAGCAGCTTAATGCAGGGGGGCACCGGGGAGCTGTTTTTT. This gives the protein CASSLMQGGTGELFF.

The chain employs TRBV19 and TRBJ1-1, with D possibly matching TRBD1 (6 bases). The ends were cut back, 5 bases at V and 1 base at J, with 17 bases in the middle. In germline, CDR1 is LNHDA, CDR2 SQIVND (reference sequence). The CDR3 extends over 16 amino acids. The CDR3 sequence is CASSPRLGGSNTEAFF. As DNA, the CDR3 is TGTGCCAGTAGTCCGCGGTTGGGGGGCTCGAACACTGAAGCTTTCTTT. Full variable domain (remainder filled in from reference TRBV19 and TRBJ1-1): DGGITQSPKYLFRKEGQNVTLSCEQNLNHDAMYWYRQDPGQGLRLIYYSQIVNDFQKGDIAEGYSVSREKKESFPLTVTSAQKNPTAFYLCASSPRLGGSNTEAFFGQGTRLTVV.

The chain joins TRBV12-5 to TRBJ2-4, with a possible D match to TRBD1 (5 bases). The CDR3 consists of 16 residues. V shed 5 bases and J shed 0 bases, with 14 bases lying between them. Germline CDR1 LGHNT, CDR2 FRNRAP. The CDR3 reads CASGVQGLLAKNIQYF. The CDR3 DNA reads as TGTGCTAGTGGTGTCCAGGGCTTACTAGCCAAAAACATTCAGTACTTC. The variable domain in full, completed from reference TRBV12-5 and TRBJ2-4, reads DARVTQTPRHKVTEMGQEVTMRCQPILGHNTVFWYRQTMMQGLELLAYFRNRAPLDDSGMPKDRFSAEMPDATLATLKIQPSEPRDSAVYFCASGVQGLLAKNIQYFGAGTRLSVL.

This chain connects TRBV10-3 to TRBJ2-3; D is possibly TRBD1 or TRBD2 (5 bases each). Germline V gene sequence: CDR1 ENHRY, CDR2 SYGVKD. This CDR3 spans 15 amino acids. Trimming stripped 2 bases from V and 0 bases from J, with 9 bases between. The CDR3 nucleotides are TGTGCCATCAGTGAGGTGGGGACGAGCACAGATACGCAGTATTTT. It codes for CAISEVGTSTDTQYF.